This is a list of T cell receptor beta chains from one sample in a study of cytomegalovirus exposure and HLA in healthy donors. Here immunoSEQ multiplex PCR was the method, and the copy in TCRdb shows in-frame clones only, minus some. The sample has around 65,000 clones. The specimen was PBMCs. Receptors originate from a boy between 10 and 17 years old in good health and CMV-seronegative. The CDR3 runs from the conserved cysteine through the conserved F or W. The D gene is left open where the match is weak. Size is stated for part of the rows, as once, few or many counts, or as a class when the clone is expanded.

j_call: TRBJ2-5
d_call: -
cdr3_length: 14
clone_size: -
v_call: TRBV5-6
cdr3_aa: CASSGLMGAKTQYF
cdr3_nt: TGTGCCAGCAGCGGCCTGATGGGGGCGAAGACCCAGTACTTC

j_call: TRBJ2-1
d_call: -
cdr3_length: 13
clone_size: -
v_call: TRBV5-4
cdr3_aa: CASSLQGTGEQFF
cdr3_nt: TGTGCCAGCAGCTTACAGGGCACCGGTGAGCAGTTCTTC

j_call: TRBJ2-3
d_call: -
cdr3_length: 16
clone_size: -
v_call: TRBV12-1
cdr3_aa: CAIPNEAGVGADTQYF
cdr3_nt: TGTGCCATCCCGAACGAGGCGGGGGTAGGGGCAGATACGCAGTATTTT

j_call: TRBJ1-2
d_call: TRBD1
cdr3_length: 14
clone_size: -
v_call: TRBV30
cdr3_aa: CAWSVGTGAYGYTF
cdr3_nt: TGTGCCTGGAGTGTCGGGACAGGGGCATATGGCTACACCTTC

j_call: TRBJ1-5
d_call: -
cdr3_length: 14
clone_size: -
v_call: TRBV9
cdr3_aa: CASSEGDSNQPQHF
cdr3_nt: TGTGCCAGCAGCGAAGGGGATAGCAATCAGCCCCAGCATTTT

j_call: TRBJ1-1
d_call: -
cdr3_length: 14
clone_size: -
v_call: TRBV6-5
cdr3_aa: CASSQDHRNTEAFF
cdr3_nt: TGTGCCAGCAGTCAGGATCACAGGAACACTGAAGCTTTCTTT

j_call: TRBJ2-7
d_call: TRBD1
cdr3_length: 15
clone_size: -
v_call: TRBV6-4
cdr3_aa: CASARRGQGDYEQYF
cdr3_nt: TGTGCCAGCGCCCGGAGGGGACAGGGAGACTACGAGCAGTACTTC

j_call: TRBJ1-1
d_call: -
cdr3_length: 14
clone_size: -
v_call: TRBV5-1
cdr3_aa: CASSLGGAWTEAFF
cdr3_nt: TGCGCCAGCAGCTTGGGGGGCGCGTGGACTGAAGCTTTCTTT

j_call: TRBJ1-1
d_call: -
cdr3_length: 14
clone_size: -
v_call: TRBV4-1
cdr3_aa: CASSPGDINTEAFF
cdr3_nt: TGCGCCAGCAGCCCCGGGGACATCAACACTGAAGCTTTCTTT

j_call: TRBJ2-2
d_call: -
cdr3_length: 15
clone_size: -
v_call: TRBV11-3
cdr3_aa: CASSFGRGNTGELFF
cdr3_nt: TGTGCCAGCAGCTTCGGACGGGGGAACACCGGGGAGCTGTTTTTT

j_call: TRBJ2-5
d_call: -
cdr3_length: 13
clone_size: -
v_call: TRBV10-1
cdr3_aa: CASSGLGGETQYF
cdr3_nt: TGCGCCAGCAGTGGGTTGGGGGGAGAGACCCAGTACTTC

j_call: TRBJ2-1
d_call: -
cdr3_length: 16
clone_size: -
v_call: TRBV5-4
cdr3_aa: CASSDQRQISYNEQFF
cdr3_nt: TGTGCCAGCAGCGACCAACGACAGATCTCCTACAATGAGCAGTTCTTC

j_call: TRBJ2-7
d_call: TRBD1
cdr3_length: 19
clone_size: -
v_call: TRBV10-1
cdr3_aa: CASSEDRTGGQYSPYEQYF
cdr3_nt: TGCGCCAGCAGTGAGGACCGGACAGGGGGCCAGTATTCCCCCTACGAGCAGTACTTC

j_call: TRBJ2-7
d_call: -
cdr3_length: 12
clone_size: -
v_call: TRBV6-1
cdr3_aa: CASSVRVYEQYF
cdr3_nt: TGTGCCAGCAGTGTCCGGGTCTACGAGCAGTACTTC

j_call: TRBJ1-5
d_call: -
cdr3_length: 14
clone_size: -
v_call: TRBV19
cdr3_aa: CATRPQGGSQPQHF
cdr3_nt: TGTGCCACCCGGCCGCAGGGCGGGAGTCAGCCCCAGCATTTT

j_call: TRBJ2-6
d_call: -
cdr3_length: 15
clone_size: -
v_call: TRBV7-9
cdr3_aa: CASSLGGAGANVLTF
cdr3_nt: TGTGCCAGCAGCTTGGGCGGGGCTGGGGCCAACGTCCTGACTTTC

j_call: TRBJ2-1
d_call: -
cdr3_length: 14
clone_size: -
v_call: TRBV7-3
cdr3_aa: CASSLFGQGNEQFF
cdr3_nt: TGTGCCAGCAGCTTATTCGGCCAGGGGAATGAGCAGTTCTTC

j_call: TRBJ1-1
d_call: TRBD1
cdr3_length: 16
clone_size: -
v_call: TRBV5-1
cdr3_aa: CASSFNPTGPNTEAFF
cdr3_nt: TGCGCCAGCAGCTTTAACCCGACAGGGCCAAACACTGAAGCTTTCTTT

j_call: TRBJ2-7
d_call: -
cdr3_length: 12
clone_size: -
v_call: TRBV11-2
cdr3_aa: CASSRGTYEQYF
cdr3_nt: TGTGCCAGCAGCAGAGGGACATACGAGCAGTACTTC

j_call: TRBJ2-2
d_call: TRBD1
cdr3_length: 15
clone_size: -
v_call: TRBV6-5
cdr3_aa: CASSPRQGRTGELFF
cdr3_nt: TGTGCCAGCAGCCCCAGACAGGGCCGGACCGGGGAGCTGTTTTTT

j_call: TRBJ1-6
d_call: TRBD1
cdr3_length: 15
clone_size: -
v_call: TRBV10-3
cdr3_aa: CAISSSDRGDSPLHF
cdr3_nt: TGTGCCATCAGTTCCTCCGACAGGGGTGATTCACCCCTCCACTTT

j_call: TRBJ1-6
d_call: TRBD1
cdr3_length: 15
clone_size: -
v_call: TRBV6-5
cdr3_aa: CASSPGTGGNSPLHF
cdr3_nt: TGTGCCAGCAGTCCCGGAACAGGGGGGAATTCACCCCTCCACTTT

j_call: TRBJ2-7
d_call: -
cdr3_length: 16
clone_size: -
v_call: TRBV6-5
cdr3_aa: CASSYTGTEYPYEQYF
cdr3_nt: TGTGCCAGCAGTTATACAGGGACGGAGTATCCCTACGAGCAGTACTTC

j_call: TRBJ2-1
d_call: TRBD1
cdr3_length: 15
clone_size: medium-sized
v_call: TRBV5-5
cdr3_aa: CASSLDRGGYNEQFF
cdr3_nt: TGTGCCAGCAGCCTCGACAGGGGGGGATACAATGAGCAGTTCTTC

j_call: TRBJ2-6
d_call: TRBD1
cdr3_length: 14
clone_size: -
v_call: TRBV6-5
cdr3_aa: CASSSGTVSRVLTF
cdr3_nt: TGTGCCAGCAGTTCCGGGACAGTCTCCAGGGTCCTGACTTTC

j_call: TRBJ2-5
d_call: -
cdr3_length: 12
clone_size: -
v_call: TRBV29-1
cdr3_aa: CSVDRGQETQYF
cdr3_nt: TGCAGCGTTGACAGAGGGCAAGAGACCCAGTACTTC

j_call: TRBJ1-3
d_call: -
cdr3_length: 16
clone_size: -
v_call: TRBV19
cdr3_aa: CATQGHGLSSGNTIYF
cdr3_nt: TGTGCCACCCAAGGACACGGTCTTTCCTCTGGAAACACCATATATTTT